A single sample is the source of the 6 T cell receptor beta chains below, sequenced in a study of T cell responses to AZD1222 COVID-19 vaccine. Using immunoSEQ multiplex PCR, the repertoire was profiled, and TCRdb retains in-frame clones only, with some absent. The data hold 140,000 to 150,000 clones, with roughly 80% observed a single time. The sample in question was peripheral blood, obtained on day 0 of MenACWY control vaccination. The receptors derive from an adult in good health.

The chain is built from TRBV18 and TRBJ2-1; 14 positions match TRBD2. CDR1 is KGHSH, CDR2 LQKENI, per germline. This CDR3 comprises 18 residues. The trim removed 3 bases at V and 0 bases at J, leaving 4 bases unmatched. This CDR3 reads CASSPGLAGGFSYNEQFF. The CDR3 DNA follows: TGTGCCAGCTCACCCGGACTAGCGGGGGGCTTCTCCTACAATGAGCAGTTCTTC.

This clone was found a few times. The V call is TRBV12-3 or TRBV12-4, the J call TRBJ1-1; unclear D gene. The CDR3 has 13 residues. The ends were cut back, 3 bases at V and 0 bases at J, with 5 bases in the middle. The CDR3 here is CASSFSMNTEAFF. Here the CDR3 DNA reads TGTGCCAGCAGTTTCTCTATGAACACTGAAGCTTTCTTT.

Only a few counts were recorded for this clone. J is TRBJ2-1 and V is TRBV28; TRBD2 matches 14 bases. CDR1 is MDHEN and CDR2 is SYDVKM in the germline V gene. Trimming took 4 bases from V and 6 from J; bases not matched to a gene: 2. This CDR3 spans 15 amino acids. CDR3 sequence reads: CASSSGTSGGNEQFF. CDR3 coding DNA: TGTGCCAGCAGTTCCGGGACTAGCGGGGGCAATGAGCAGTTCTTC.

This rearrangement joins TRBV7-9 to TRBJ1-1; D possibly corresponds to TRBD1 (6 bases). V was shortened by 6 bases and J by 1 base, with 21 bases between the two germline ends. The germline CDR1 and CDR2 sequences are SEHNR and FQNEAQ (reference sequence). CDR3 length: 17 amino acids. CDR3 DNA sequence: TGTGCCAGCAGTCATACGCGGGGCGACAGGTCGAACACTGAAGCTTTCTTT. Amino acid sequence: CASSHTRGDRSNTEAFF.

The chain employs TRBV28 and TRBJ2-7, with D uncertain. V was clipped by 4 bases and J by 2 bases, with 6 bases between them. Germline V gene data show CDR1 as MDHEN and CDR2 as SYDVKM. The CDR3 length is 12 residues. Written as DNA, the CDR3 is TGTGCCAGCAGTTCCCCCCCCTACGAGCAGTACGTC. The encoded protein is CASSSPPYEQYV.

The chain employs TRBV27 and TRBJ1-4; tentatively, D is TRBD1 (6 bases). V lost 8 bases, J lost 8 bases, and 21 bases lay in between. The CDR3 covers 15 residues. The germline V gene has CDR1 MNHEY and CDR2 SMNVEV (reference sequence). The chain's CDR3 is CASSKLQGRKEKLFF. Written as DNA, the CDR3 is TGTGCCAGCTCTAAGTTACAGGGTAGAAAAGAAAAACTGTTTTTT.